This TCR beta chain is from a study of CD8 T cells in ankylosing spondylitis. TCRdb re-derived calls from the 5' RACE reads in MiXCR, one entry per CDR3 protein. This table holds around 150,000 distinct CDR3 sequences, roughly 18% found once. This clonotype was counted at least ten times. Sequenced sample: blood, either unsorted or a sorted T cell fraction (not recorded which). The TCR was taken from a male donor with ankylosing spondylitis or in good health (not recorded which).

The DNA of the CDR3 is TGCAGTGCTAGAGAGCAGACTAGTGGTACCGGGGAGCTGTTTTTT. Translating it yields CSAREQTSGTGELFF. The J gene is TRBJ2-2, the V gene TRBV20-1; D is possibly TRBD2 (6 bases). Trimming removed 0 bases from V and 5 bases from J, with 13 bases in between. CDR3 size: 15 residues. Per the germline V gene, CDR1 is DFQATT and CDR2 is SNEGSKA (reference sequence).